The present entry profiles one TCR beta chain with its context. The sample holds many counts of this clonotype. The antigen it recognizes is unknown. Per-base qualities were not stored, and no clone one base away is much larger. Taken with the paper, the label for treatment or condition translates to: live attenuated yellow fever vaccine strain. A standard Ficoll-Paque protocol was used to isolate PBMCs from peripheral blood. CD4 and CD8 T-cell fractions were isolated with Dynabeads CD4 and CD8 positive selection kits. TriZol was used to extract RNA from bulk PBMCs, from CD4 and CD8 fractions, and from dextramer-positive and dextramer-negative fractions. The data are from a study of T cells after yellow fever vaccination (dated by TCRdb to about 2019). Study-level background: The SMART-Seq v4 Ultra Low Input RNA kit was used to prepare libraries from fractions with low cell numbers. Bulk TCR alpha and beta repertoires were sequenced longitudinally to track T-cell clones before and after primary and booster YFV17D yellow fever vaccination. The cohort comprised two healthy male donors, one aged 18 to 30 and one aged 30 to 40 years. Blood was drawn at multiple timepoints before and after primary and secondary immunization, with bulk PBMC replicates and cell subsets isolated. The study at large found these results: After the booster, most of the clones that had expanded following primary vaccination were detected again (roughly 97% of CD4 and 88% of CD8), which suggests that memory was broadly maintained. FACS-sorted repertoires could contain abundant contaminating clonotypes from the bulk population, so computational filtering was required. Because only two donors were included in the study, the extent to which the findings can be generalized is limited. A small fraction of clonotypes appeared in both the CD4 and CD8 compartments, likely as a result of convergent recombination. The secondary T-cell response was found to be weaker but faster than the primary response, with a peak reached on day 5 rather than on day 15.

CDR1 and CDR2 (SGHRS, YFSETQ) derive from the germline V gene. V loses 2 bases at its end and J loses 3 bases; junction bases beyond the gene matches: 4. From the cysteine up to the phenylalanine, the CDR3 has a length of 15 residues. The DNA shown is the 45-base CDR3, in frame from base 1. Reads for this sample came from an Illumina NovaSeq 6000. TCR cDNA was made using 5'RACE template switching, a step that added a universal primer site and unique molecular identifiers. Priming for cDNA synthesis came from both the TCR alpha and TCR beta constant segments. Two PCR steps were used to amplify libraries, with sample barcodes and sequencing adapters being added in the second step. Sequencing of libraries was done on Illumina HiSeq 2500 (2x100 bp) or NovaSeq (2x150 bp). Per the original workflow: Demultiplexing of reads and collapsing into UMI consensus sequences were performed with MIGEC, and V(D)J alignment was carried out with MiXCR. Vaccine-responding clonotypes were identified with edgeR using replicate PBMC samples, with FDR below 0.01 and a log2 fold change above 5 up to day 15 being required. Each bulk clonotype was labeled CD4 or CD8 based on which sequenced repertoire, CD4 or CD8, contained the clonotype at higher abundance. TCRdb trimmed the raw reads at Q25, called clones with MiXCR and kept productive beta chains. Merged by CDR3 protein, the rows form single entries marked with the most common genes and DNA. V and J calls and clone size were set by TCRdb, not the authors. This sample has 120,000 or so distinct CDR3 sequences in its table, and roughly 10% of those were observed once. The ten largest clones capture around 40% of the sample.

The sample consisted of CD8+ T cells sorted from PBMCs, taken on the day of the yellow fever booster vaccination. This chain joins TRBV5-1 to TRBJ2-1; a stretch of 8 junction bases matches TRBD1. The sequence was collected from a young man who received the YFV17D yellow fever vaccine. CDR3 protein: CASSFGQGIYNEQFF. The DNA sequence is given as TGCGCCAGCAGCTTTGGACAGGGAATCTACAATGAGCAGTTCTTC.